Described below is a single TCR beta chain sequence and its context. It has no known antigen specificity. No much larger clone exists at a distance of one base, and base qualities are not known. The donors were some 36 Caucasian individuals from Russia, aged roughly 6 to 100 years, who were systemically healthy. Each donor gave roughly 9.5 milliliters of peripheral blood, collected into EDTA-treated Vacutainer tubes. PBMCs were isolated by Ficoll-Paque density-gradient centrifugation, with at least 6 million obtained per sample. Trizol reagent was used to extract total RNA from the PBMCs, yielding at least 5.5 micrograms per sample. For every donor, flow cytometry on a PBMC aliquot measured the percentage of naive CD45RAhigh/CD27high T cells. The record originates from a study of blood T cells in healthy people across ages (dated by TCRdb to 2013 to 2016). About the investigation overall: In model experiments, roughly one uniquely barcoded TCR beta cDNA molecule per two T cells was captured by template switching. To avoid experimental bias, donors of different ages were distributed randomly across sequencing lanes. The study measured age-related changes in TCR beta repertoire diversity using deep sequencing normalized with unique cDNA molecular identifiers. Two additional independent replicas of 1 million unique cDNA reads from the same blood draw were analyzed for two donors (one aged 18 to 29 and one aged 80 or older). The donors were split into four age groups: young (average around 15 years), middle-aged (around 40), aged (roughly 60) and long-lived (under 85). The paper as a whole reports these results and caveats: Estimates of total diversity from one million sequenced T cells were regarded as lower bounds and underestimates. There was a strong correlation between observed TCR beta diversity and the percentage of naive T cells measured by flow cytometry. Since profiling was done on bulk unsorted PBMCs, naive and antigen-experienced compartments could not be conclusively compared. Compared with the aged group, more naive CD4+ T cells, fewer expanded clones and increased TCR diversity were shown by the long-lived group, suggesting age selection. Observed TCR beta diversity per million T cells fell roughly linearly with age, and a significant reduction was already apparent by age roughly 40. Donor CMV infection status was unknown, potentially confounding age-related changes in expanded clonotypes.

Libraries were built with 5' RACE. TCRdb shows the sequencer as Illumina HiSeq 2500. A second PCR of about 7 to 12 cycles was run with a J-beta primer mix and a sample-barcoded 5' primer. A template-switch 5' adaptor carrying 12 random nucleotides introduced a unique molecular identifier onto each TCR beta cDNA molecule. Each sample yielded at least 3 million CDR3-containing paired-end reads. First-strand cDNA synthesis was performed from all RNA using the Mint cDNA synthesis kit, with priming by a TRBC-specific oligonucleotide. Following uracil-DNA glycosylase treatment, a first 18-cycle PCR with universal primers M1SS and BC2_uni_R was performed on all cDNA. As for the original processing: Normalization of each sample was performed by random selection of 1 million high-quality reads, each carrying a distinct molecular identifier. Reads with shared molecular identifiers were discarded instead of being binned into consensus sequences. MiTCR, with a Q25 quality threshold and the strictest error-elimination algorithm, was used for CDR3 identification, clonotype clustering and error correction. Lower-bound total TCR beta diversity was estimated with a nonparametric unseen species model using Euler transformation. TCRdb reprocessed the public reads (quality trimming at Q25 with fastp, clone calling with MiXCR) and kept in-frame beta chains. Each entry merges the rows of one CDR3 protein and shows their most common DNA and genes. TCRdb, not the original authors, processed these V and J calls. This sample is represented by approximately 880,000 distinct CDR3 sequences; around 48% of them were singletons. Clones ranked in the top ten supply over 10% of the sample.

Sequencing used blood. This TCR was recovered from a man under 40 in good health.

The nucleotide sequence reads TGCAGTGCTAGCCTCCCCGGGACGGAAAGATACGAGCAGTACTTC. Its amino acids are CSASLPGTERYEQYF. The rearrangement combines TRBV20-1 with TRBJ2-7, with the D call perhaps TRBD1 or TRBD2, each one matching 5 bases. V sheds 3 bases and J sheds 4 bases, leaving 19 bases between their ends. Measured from the cysteine to the phenylalanine, the CDR3 is 15 residues long. The DNA shown is the 45-base CDR3, in frame from base 1. The germline V gene (reference sequence) specifies DFQATT as CDR1 and SNEGSKA as CDR2.